Listed below are T cell receptor beta chains from one sample, sequenced in a study of T-cell memory formation after mild COVID-19. TCRdb reanalysed the 5' RACE reads using MiXCR and keeps one entry per CDR3 protein. The table has 390,000 or so distinct CDR3 sequences, about a sixth seen once. The sequenced sample consisted of PBMCs or a T cell subset sorted from them (not recorded which). The receptors come from a man between 18 and 35 years old who had mild COVID-19 (a few samples of this study predate the infection). Cell type and time point are not known. Both conserved end residues are part of each CDR3. A D gene is named only where the DNA matches it firmly. A clone size is listed for some rows: how often the clone was seen (once, few, many), or a class if it is expanded.

size: NA
J: TRBJ2-7
D: NA
V: TRBV12-3/TRBV12-4
DNA: TGTGCCAGCAGTTTAGGGCAGGGGCTACACGAGCAGTACTTC
CDR3: CASSLGQGLHEQYF

size: NA
J: TRBJ2-2
D: TRBD1
V: TRBV11-3
DNA: TGTGCCAGCAGCGTCGGGACAGGGGGCACCGGGGAGCTGTTTTTT
CDR3: CASSVGTGGTGELFF

size: NA
J: TRBJ2-7
D: TRBD2
V: TRBV20-1
DNA: TGCAGTGCCCCACGGGGAGGGTTTAGGTACGAGCAGTACTTC
CDR3: CSAPRGGFRYEQYF

size: few
J: TRBJ2-5
D: NA
V: TRBV5-1
DNA: TGCGCCAGCAGCCAATTAGTCGAAGAGACCCAGTACTTC
CDR3: CASSQLVEETQYF

size: NA
J: TRBJ2-1
D: TRBD2
V: TRBV7-3
DNA: TGTGCCAGCAGCGTTTCTAGCGGGGGGATTAATGAGCAGTTCTTC
CDR3: CASSVSSGGINEQFF

size: few
J: TRBJ2-2
D: NA
V: TRBV4-3
DNA: TGCGCCAGCAGCCAAGATCGACGCGGTACCGGGGAGCTGTTTTTT
CDR3: CASSQDRRGTGELFF

size: NA
J: TRBJ1-2
D: NA
V: TRBV9
DNA: TGTGCCAGCAGCGTACGGGCTAATAACTATGGCTACACCTTC
CDR3: CASSVRANNYGYTF

size: NA
J: TRBJ1-5
D: TRBD1
V: TRBV4-3
DNA: TGCGCCAGCAGCCAAGGGACAGGAGACTATAGCAATCAGCCCCAGCATTTT
CDR3: CASSQGTGDYSNQPQHF

size: few
J: TRBJ2-3
D: NA
V: TRBV5-1
DNA: TGCGCCAGCAGCTTGGGGAGCGGAGATACGCAGTATTTT
CDR3: CASSLGSGDTQYF

size: NA
J: TRBJ2-3
D: TRBD1
V: TRBV24-1
DNA: TGTGCCACCAGTGCTAAATGGACAGGGACAGATACGCAGTATTTT
CDR3: CATSAKWTGTDTQYF

size: NA
J: TRBJ1-1
D: NA
V: TRBV7-2
DNA: TGTGCCAGCAGCCCCGAACTCAAAGCTTTCTTT
CDR3: CASSPELKAFF

size: NA
J: TRBJ2-5
D: NA
V: TRBV7-2
DNA: TGTGCCAGCAGCCTAAGATTAGGGGTGGGGCAAGAGACCCAGTACTTC
CDR3: CASSLRLGVGQETQYF

size: NA
J: TRBJ2-3
D: NA
V: TRBV7-3
DNA: TGTGCCTGCAGCCAGGACCACACAGATACGCAGTATTTT
CDR3: CACSQDHTDTQYF

size: once
J: TRBJ1-1
D: NA
V: TRBV28
DNA: TGTGCCAGCAGTGAAGACCTTCACAGGGATTTCTTT
CDR3: CASSEDLHRDFF

size: NA
J: TRBJ1-4
D: NA
V: TRBV25-1
DNA: TGTGCCAGCAGCGAATCGGGCAGGGGCGGTGAAAAACTGTTTTTT
CDR3: CASSESGRGGEKLFF

size: few
J: TRBJ2-1
D: TRBD1
V: TRBV7-2
DNA: TGTGCCAGCAGCCCCTCGGGACAGACCTACAATGAGCAGTTCTTC
CDR3: CASSPSGQTYNEQFF

size: few
J: TRBJ2-1
D: NA
V: TRBV7-3
DNA: TGTGCCAGCAGCTTAAACGGGGGCGCCTACAATGAGCAGTTCTTC
CDR3: CASSLNGGAYNEQFF

size: NA
J: TRBJ2-2
D: NA
V: TRBV5-1
DNA: TGCGCCAGCAGCTTGACCGCCCAAGGGAACACCGGGGAGCTGTTTTTT
CDR3: CASSLTAQGNTGELFF

size: few
J: TRBJ2-3
D: NA
V: TRBV21-1
DNA: TGTGCCAGCAGATCCCCCCAGGGTATAGCAGATACGCAGTATTTT
CDR3: CASRSPQGIADTQYF

size: many
J: TRBJ1-6
D: TRBD1
V: TRBV25-1
DNA: TGTGCCAGCAGTGAAGCGGGACAGCCAAGTTCACCCCTCCACTTT
CDR3: CASSEAGQPSSPLHF

size: NA
J: TRBJ2-1
D: NA
V: TRBV20-1
DNA: TGCAGTGCTAGGGGCGGACACCCCTACAATGAGCAGTTCTTC
CDR3: CSARGGHPYNEQFF

size: NA
J: TRBJ1-3
D: NA
V: TRBV7-2
DNA: TGTGCCAGCAGCTTCCGGCCGGGGACTGGAAACACCATATATTTT
CDR3: CASSFRPGTGNTIYF

size: few
J: TRBJ2-7
D: NA
V: TRBV28
DNA: TGTGCCAGCAGTTCCCCAGGGGAGCGGTCGGGTTACGAGCAGTACTTC
CDR3: CASSSPGERSGYEQYF

size: few
J: TRBJ2-3
D: NA
V: TRBV20-1
DNA: TGCAGTGCTAGTTCCTCTCTGCCGGGCTACTTCGATACGCAGTATTTT
CDR3: CSASSSLPGYFDTQYF

size: many
J: TRBJ2-2
D: NA
V: TRBV5-1
DNA: TGCGCCAGCAGCTTGGGACAGTTTAACACCGGGGAGCTGTTTTTT
CDR3: CASSLGQFNTGELFF

size: many
J: TRBJ2-7
D: NA
V: TRBV19
DNA: TGTGCCAGTAGTCCTTGGGACACATCCTACGAGCAGTACTTC
CDR3: CASSPWDTSYEQYF

size: NA
J: TRBJ1-5
D: TRBD1
V: TRBV7-2
DNA: TGTGCCAGCAGCTCTCACAGGGGGGAACAGCCCCAGCATTTT
CDR3: CASSSHRGEQPQHF

size: NA
J: TRBJ1-2
D: NA
V: TRBV5-1
DNA: TGCGCCAGCAGCCCGCTCGGGGGGACGCCATATGGCTACACCTTC
CDR3: CASSPLGGTPYGYTF

size: NA
J: TRBJ2-7
D: TRBD2
V: TRBV7-2
DNA: TGTGCCAGCAGCTGGGGACTAGCGGACGAGCAGTACTTC
CDR3: CASSWGLADEQYF

size: few
J: TRBJ2-1
D: TRBD2
V: TRBV7-2
DNA: TGTGCCAGCAGCTCCACCATTAGACTAGCGGGTCGCTACAATGAGCAGTTCTTC
CDR3: CASSSTIRLAGRYNEQFF

size: many
J: TRBJ2-3
D: TRBD1
V: TRBV7-2
DNA: TGTGCCAGCAGCTTATTAGGGGGCCCAGATACGCAGTATTTT
CDR3: CASSLLGGPDTQYF

size: many
J: TRBJ1-1
D: NA
V: TRBV5-1
DNA: TGCGCCAGCAGCTTGGAAGGCATGAACACTGAAGCTTTCTTT
CDR3: CASSLEGMNTEAFF

size: many
J: TRBJ2-1
D: NA
V: TRBV4-1
DNA: TGCGCCAGCAGCCAAGAAGGGACATACTACAATGAGCAGTTCTTC
CDR3: CASSQEGTYYNEQFF

size: many
J: TRBJ2-1
D: NA
V: TRBV7-2
DNA: TGTGCCAGCAGCTTAGCGGGGCCGGTTAGCTCCTACAATGAGCAGTTCTTC
CDR3: CASSLAGPVSSYNEQFF

size: few
J: TRBJ2-3
D: TRBD2
V: TRBV20-1
DNA: TGCAGTGCTACCCGCGGGGGGGCAGGTGATACGCAGTATTTT
CDR3: CSATRGGAGDTQYF

size: NA
J: TRBJ2-3
D: NA
V: TRBV29-1
DNA: TGCAGCGTTGGAGGACACGAGCGAGATACGCAGTATTTT
CDR3: CSVGGHERDTQYF

size: few
J: TRBJ2-2
D: TRBD2
V: TRBV6-5
DNA: TGTGCCAGCAGTTCGGCGGGGGGGCCGGACACCGGGGAGCTGTTTTTT
CDR3: CASSSAGGPDTGELFF

size: many
J: TRBJ2-5
D: NA
V: TRBV7-9
DNA: TGTGCCAGCAGCACGTACCAAGAGACCCAGTACTTC
CDR3: CASSTYQETQYF

size: NA
J: TRBJ2-1
D: NA
V: TRBV15
DNA: TGTGCCACCAGCAACGGCTACAATGAGCAGTTCTTC
CDR3: CATSNGYNEQFF

size: NA
J: TRBJ1-2
D: TRBD1
V: TRBV7-2
DNA: TGTGCCAGCAGCGCCACTTCGACAGGGGACTATGGCTACACCTTC
CDR3: CASSATSTGDYGYTF

size: few
J: TRBJ1-2
D: NA
V: TRBV6-6
DNA: TGTGCCAGCAGCCGTAGGGGGGGTAACTATGGCTACACCTTC
CDR3: CASSRRGGNYGYTF

size: once
J: TRBJ1-5
D: NA
V: TRBV6-1
DNA: TGTGCCAGCACTCCTAGGACGGTTGGCAATCAGCCCCAGCATTTT
CDR3: CASTPRTVGNQPQHF

size: NA
J: TRBJ2-1
D: NA
V: TRBV6-6
DNA: TGTGCCAGCAGCCCTAGAGGGGACGGGCGTTGGGATGAGCAGTTCTTC
CDR3: CASSPRGDGRWDEQFF

size: few
J: TRBJ2-7
D: NA
V: TRBV7-8
DNA: TGTGCCAGCAGCTTAGAGGCAGGGGTCCACGAGCAGTACTTC
CDR3: CASSLEAGVHEQYF

size: few
J: TRBJ1-3
D: NA
V: TRBV7-2
DNA: TGTGCCAGCAGCCTCGCAGGGAATGGCGCTGGAAACACCATATATTTT
CDR3: CASSLAGNGAGNTIYF

size: once
J: TRBJ1-2
D: NA
V: TRBV20-1
DNA: TGCAGTGCTAGAGACAGGGTACGCGGCTATGGCTACACCTTC
CDR3: CSARDRVRGYGYTF

size: NA
J: TRBJ1-2
D: NA
V: TRBV3-1
DNA: TGTGCCAGCAGCCAAGTAGGTAGCAGTAACTATGGCTACACCTTC
CDR3: CASSQVGSSNYGYTF

size: NA
J: TRBJ1-2
D: TRBD1
V: TRBV6-5
DNA: TGTGCCAGCAGGCCGCCAGGGGGTGGGAACTATGGCTACACCTTC
CDR3: CASRPPGGGNYGYTF

size: many
J: TRBJ1-5
D: NA
V: TRBV7-2
DNA: TGTGCCAGCAGCTCCCCCAAGGCAGGTCAGCCCCAGCATTTT
CDR3: CASSSPKAGQPQHF

size: NA
J: TRBJ2-7
D: NA
V: TRBV25-1
DNA: TGTGCCAGCAGTGGCAGGGACCCCTACGAGCAGTATTTC
CDR3: CASSGRDPYEQYF

size: NA
J: TRBJ2-7
D: TRBD2
V: TRBV20-1
DNA: TGCAGTGCTCCCGGCGGGGGGTTCGAGCAGTACTTC
CDR3: CSAPGGGFEQYF